Listed below are T cell receptor beta chains from one sample, sequenced in a study of OX40 agonist ivuxolimab in advanced cancers. TCRdb's table, derived via immunoSEQ multiplex PCR, lists solely in-frame clones and lacks some. Of tens of thousands of clones in the sample, about nine tenths are singletons; the top ten hold approximately 6.8%. Sequenced material: CD4+ or CD8+ T cells sorted from blood, taken in a trial of the OX40 agonist ivuxolimab. The source is an adult with an advanced solid tumor such as melanoma, head and neck, liver or kidney cancer. CDR3s include the opening cysteine and the closing phenylalanine or tryptophan. D genes are given only for firm matches. A row's size may be missing; if present it is once, few, many or a size class.

D gene: TRBD1
V gene: TRBV7-9
clone size: NA
J gene: TRBJ1-2
CDR3 protein: CASSLELDREEGYTF
CDR3 DNA: TGTGCCAGCAGCTTAGAACTGGACAGGGAGGAAGGCTACACCTTC

D gene: NA
V gene: TRBV11-3
clone size: NA
J gene: TRBJ1-1
CDR3 protein: CASRLGRRGVENTEAFF
CDR3 DNA: TGTGCCAGCAGACTGGGACGGCGGGGAGTAGAGAACACTGAAGCTTTCTTT

D gene: NA
V gene: TRBV2
clone size: NA
J gene: TRBJ1-1
CDR3 protein: CASSDNRVLGDTEAFF
CDR3 DNA: TGTGCCAGCAGTGATAACAGGGTTTTGGGAGACACTGAAGCTTTCTTT

D gene: NA
V gene: TRBV28
clone size: NA
J gene: TRBJ1-5
CDR3 protein: CASRNIGEYQPQHF
CDR3 DNA: TGTGCCAGCAGAAACATCGGCGAGTATCAGCCCCAGCATTTT

D gene: NA
V gene: TRBV5-6
clone size: NA
J gene: TRBJ2-7
CDR3 protein: CASSWDASYEQYF
CDR3 DNA: TGTGCCAGCAGCTGGGACGCCTCCTACGAGCAGTACTTC

D gene: NA
V gene: TRBV5-8
clone size: NA
J gene: TRBJ1-5
CDR3 protein: CASSLTGDPSNQPQHF
CDR3 DNA: TGTGCCAGCAGCTTGACCGGGGATCCGAGCAATCAGCCCCAGCATTTT

D gene: TRBD2
V gene: TRBV11-2
clone size: NA
J gene: TRBJ2-3
CDR3 protein: CASSRAGGGADTQYF
CDR3 DNA: TGTGCCAGCAGCCGAGCGGGGGGAGGGGCAGATACGCAGTATTTT

D gene: NA
V gene: TRBV19
clone size: few
J gene: TRBJ1-1
CDR3 protein: CASSEGYTEAFF
CDR3 DNA: TGTGCCAGTAGCGAGGGGTACACTGAAGCTTTCTTT

D gene: NA
V gene: TRBV28
clone size: NA
J gene: TRBJ1-1
CDR3 protein: CASSRIELNTEAFF
CDR3 DNA: TGTGCCAGCAGTCGTATAGAACTTAACACTGAAGCTTTCTTT

D gene: NA
V gene: TRBV6-6
clone size: once
J gene: TRBJ1-4
CDR3 protein: CASNHEGDYEKLFF
CDR3 DNA: TGTGCCAGCAACCACGAAGGGGACTATGAAAAACTGTTTTTT

D gene: NA
V gene: TRBV5-8
clone size: NA
J gene: TRBJ1-5
CDR3 protein: CASSHGLATKPQHF
CDR3 DNA: TGTGCCAGCAGCCATGGACTGGCGACGAAGCCCCAGCATTTT

D gene: TRBD2
V gene: TRBV18
clone size: NA
J gene: TRBJ2-5
CDR3 protein: CASSPFASGERETQYF
CDR3 DNA: TGTGCCAGCTCACCATTCGCTAGCGGGGAACGAGAGACCCAGTACTTC

D gene: TRBD2
V gene: TRBV4-1
clone size: NA
J gene: TRBJ2-3
CDR3 protein: CASSPRGGTPGGDTQYF
CDR3 DNA: TGCGCCAGCAGCCCTCGGGGGGGGACTCCCGGTGGAGATACGCAGTATTTT

D gene: NA
V gene: TRBV6-5
clone size: NA
J gene: TRBJ1-1
CDR3 protein: CASSSSPANTEAFF
CDR3 DNA: TGTGCCAGCAGCTCCTCTCCCGCGAACACTGAAGCTTTCTTT

D gene: NA
V gene: TRBV13
clone size: few
J gene: TRBJ2-2
CDR3 protein: CASNFGSNTGELFF
CDR3 DNA: TGTGCCAGCAATTTCGGCTCGAACACCGGGGAGCTGTTTTTT

D gene: NA
V gene: TRBV13
clone size: NA
J gene: TRBJ2-3
CDR3 protein: CASSQWTSTDTQYF
CDR3 DNA: TGTGCCAGCAGCCAATGGACGAGCACAGATACGCAGTATTTT

D gene: NA
V gene: TRBV18
clone size: NA
J gene: TRBJ2-1
CDR3 protein: CASSRQGGSHEQFF
CDR3 DNA: TGTGCCAGCTCACGGCAGGGGGGGTCACATGAGCAGTTCTTC

D gene: NA
V gene: TRBV10-1
clone size: NA
J gene: TRBJ2-7
CDR3 protein: CASSEIWVNEQYF
CDR3 DNA: TGCGCCAGCAGTGAGATTTGGGTCAACGAGCAGTACTTC

D gene: NA
V gene: TRBV5-1
clone size: NA
J gene: TRBJ1-1
CDR3 protein: CASTNSANTEAFF
CDR3 DNA: TGCGCCAGCACAAATAGCGCGAACACTGAAGCTTTCTTT

D gene: NA
V gene: TRBV18
clone size: NA
J gene: TRBJ2-1
CDR3 protein: CASSPADIAAVNEQFF
CDR3 DNA: TGTGCCAGCTCCCCGGCGGATATAGCGGCAGTTAATGAGCAGTTCTTC

D gene: NA
V gene: TRBV27
clone size: NA
J gene: TRBJ2-3
CDR3 protein: CASSTETDTQYF
CDR3 DNA: TGTGCCAGCAGTACAGAGACAGATACGCAGTATTTT